One T cell receptor beta chain is described in this entry. Its matching antigen is unknown. This entry belongs to a study of Graves' ophthalmopathy and Graves' hyperthyroidism. Looking at the study overall: Cases classed as stable hyperthyroidism had no ophthalmopathy within 18 months of follow-up.

Per germline, CDR1 SGHDN and CDR2 FVKESK. The germline V and J ends were trimmed by 4 bases and 4 bases, with 10 bases remaining between them. The CDR3 length is 14 residues. RNA transcripts served as template for amplifying TCR beta CDR3 sequences. An initial RT-PCR round employing HTBI primers preceded a second-round multiplex PCR. MiXCR, applied by TCRdb to the multiplex PCR reads, yields one record per CDR3 protein. The sample lists around 1.1 million distinct CDR3 sequences; 35% to 40% were seen once. People with hyperthyroidism were aged 18 to 65 and newly diagnosed, under 2 months' duration. Physicians reached a diagnosis by relying on clinical symptoms, serum thyroxine, TRAb, thyroid ultrasound and orbital computed tomography. Study observations and caveats: In blood appeared most of the expanded thyroid clonotypes whose frequency exceeded 0.001.

This TCR was sampled from an adult man with Graves' hyperthyroidism. Material for sequencing was peripheral blood or thyroid tissue (not recorded which). The V gene is TRBV14, the J gene TRBJ2-2; D is uncertain. In nucleotides, the CDR3 is TGTGCCAGCAGCCTAAGCCTGGCCACCGGGGAGCTGTTTTTT. Translated: CASSLSLATGELFF. The full variable domain, rest sourced from reference TRBV14 and TRBJ2-2, is EAGVTQFPSHSVIEKGQTVTLRCDPISGHDNLYWYRRVMGKEIKFLLHFVKESKQDESGMPNNRFLAERTGGTYSTLKVQPAELEDSGVYFCASSLSLATGELFFGEGSRLTVL.